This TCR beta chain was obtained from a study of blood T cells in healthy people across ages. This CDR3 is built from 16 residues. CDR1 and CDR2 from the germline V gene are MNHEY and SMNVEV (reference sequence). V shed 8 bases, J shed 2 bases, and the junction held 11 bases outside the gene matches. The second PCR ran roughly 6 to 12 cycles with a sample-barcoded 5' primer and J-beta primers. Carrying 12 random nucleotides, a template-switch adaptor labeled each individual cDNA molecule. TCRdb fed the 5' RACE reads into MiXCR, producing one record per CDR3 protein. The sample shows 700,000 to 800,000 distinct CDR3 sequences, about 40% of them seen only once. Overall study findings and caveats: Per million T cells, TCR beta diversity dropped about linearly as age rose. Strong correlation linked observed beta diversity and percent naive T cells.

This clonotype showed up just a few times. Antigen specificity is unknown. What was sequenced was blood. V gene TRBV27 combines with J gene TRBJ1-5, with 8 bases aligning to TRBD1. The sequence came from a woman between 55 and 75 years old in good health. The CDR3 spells CASQTTRGLGNQPQHF. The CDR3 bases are TGTGCCAGCCAGACCACCAGGGGGCTTGGCAATCAGCCCCAGCATTTT.